This T cell receptor beta chain was sequenced in a study of T-cell reconstitution after alpha-beta-depleted transplantation in children. TCRbeta library preparation incorporated unique molecular identifiers. TCRdb re-called the PCR reads through MiXCR, storing one row per CDR3 protein. Counted here are 450,000 to 600,000 distinct CDR3 sequences, about 17% occurring once; the ten biggest clones make up less than 4%. The CDR3 has 17 residues. The V gene's germline CDR1 is DFQATT and CDR2 SNEGSKA (reference sequence). V gave up 6 bases and J gave up 1 base; unmatched junction bases: 9. The specimen was PBMCs from the stem cell graft donor, collected from the stem cell graft. The rearrangement uses TRBV20-1 and TRBJ2-3, with TRBD2 matching over 14 bases. This clonotype originated in a human donor who donated a stem cell graft to a child with acute lymphoblastic leukemia. The CDR3 reads CSARGLAGVFRTDTQYF. CDR3 DNA sequence: TGCAGTGCCCGGGGACTAGCGGGAGTATTCCGCACAGATACGCAGTATTTT.